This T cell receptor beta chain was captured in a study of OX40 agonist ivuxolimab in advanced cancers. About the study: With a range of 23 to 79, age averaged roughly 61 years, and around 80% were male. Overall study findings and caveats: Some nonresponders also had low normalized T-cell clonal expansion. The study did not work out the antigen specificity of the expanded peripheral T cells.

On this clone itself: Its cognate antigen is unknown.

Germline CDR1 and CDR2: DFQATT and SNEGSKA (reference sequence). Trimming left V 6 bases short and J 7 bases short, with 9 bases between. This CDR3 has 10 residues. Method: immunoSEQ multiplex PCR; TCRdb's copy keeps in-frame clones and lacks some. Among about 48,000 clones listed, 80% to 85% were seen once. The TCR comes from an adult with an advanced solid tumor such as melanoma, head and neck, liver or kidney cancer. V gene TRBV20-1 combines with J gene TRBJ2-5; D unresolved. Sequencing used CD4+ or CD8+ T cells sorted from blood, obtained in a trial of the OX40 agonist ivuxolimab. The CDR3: CSAHVGTQYF. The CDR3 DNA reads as TGCAGTGCGCACGTAGGGACCCAGTACTTC.